This T cell receptor (beta chain) was sequenced in a study of blood T cell repertoires in COVID-19. Study-level information: T cells, B-cell-depleted T cells, or PBMCs supplied cDNA or gDNA.

Participants were aged about 18 to 89 years from approximately 23 US areas. Someone with COVID-19 had been met by exposed participants within 2 weeks before study entry. The method was immunoSEQ multiplex PCR; TCRdb's version includes in-frame clones alone and lacks a portion of them. The repertoire holds about 320,000 clones, with 85% as singletons. The germline V and J ends were trimmed by 0 bases and 8 bases, with 14 bases remaining between them. CDR1 and CDR2 (germline): SGDLS, YYNGEE. This CDR3 spans 14 amino acids. Sequences were obtained from PBMCs or T cells enriched from blood (not recorded which). The chain couples TRBV9 to TRBJ1-1; D remains unclear. The source is a woman younger than 45 who had been exposed to COVID-19. CDR3 DNA: TGTGCCAGCAGCGTAGCAGCTTCAGGAGGGGAAGCTTTCTTT. As protein: CASSVAASGGEAFF.